This T cell receptor (beta chain) came from a study of blood T cells in healthy people across ages. Of note for this clonotype: Its matching antigen is unknown.

This CDR3 region has 16 residues. Trimming pared 0 bases from V and 4 bases from J, leaving 10 bases between. Looked up from germline, CDR1 is LGHDT and CDR2 is YNNKEL (reference sequence). Sample-barcoded 5' priming and a J-beta primer mix drove a second PCR of about 6 to 12 cycles. All cDNA molecules were each tagged by a template-switch adaptor with 12 random nucleotides. TCRdb independently ran MiXCR on the 5' RACE reads; one entry per CDR3 protein. The table shows roughly 900,000 distinct CDR3 sequences, with around 49% occurring only once. Study-wide points: Naive T cell percentage by flow cytometry tracked strongly with beta diversity. Aged donors had fewer naive CD4+ cells and lower diversity than long-lived donors. As age increased, TCR beta diversity per million T cells fell in a roughly linear fashion.

The sequenced material came from blood. The chain is built from TRBV3-1 and TRBJ1-6, with unresolved D. The receptor was derived from a man aged 25 to 45 in good health. The CDR3 region is CASSQEAGTYNSPLHF. The DNA of the CDR3 is TGTGCCAGCAGCCAAGAGGCAGGAACTTATAATTCACCCCTCCACTTT.